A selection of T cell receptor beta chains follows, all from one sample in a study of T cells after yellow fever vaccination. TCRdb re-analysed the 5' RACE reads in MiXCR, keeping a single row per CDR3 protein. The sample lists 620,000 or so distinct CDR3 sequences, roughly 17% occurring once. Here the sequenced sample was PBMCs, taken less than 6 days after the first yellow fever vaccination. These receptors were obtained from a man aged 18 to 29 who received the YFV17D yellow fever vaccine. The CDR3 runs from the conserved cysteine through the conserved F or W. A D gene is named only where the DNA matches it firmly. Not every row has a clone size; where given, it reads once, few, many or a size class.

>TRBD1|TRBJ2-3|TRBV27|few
TGTGCCAGCAGTTCCGTCGGGACAGGGGGCGTCCGGGATACGCAGTATTTT
CASSSVGTGGVRDTQYF
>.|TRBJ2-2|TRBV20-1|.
TGCAGTGCTAGAGATAGGGTTGACGGGGAGCTGTTTTTT
CSARDRVDGELFF
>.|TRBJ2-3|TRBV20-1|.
TGCAGTGCAGAGGCGGGGGCGACAGATACGCAGTATTTT
CSAEAGATDTQYF
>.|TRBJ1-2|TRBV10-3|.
TGTGCCATCAGACCGGCCAGGGACCAGCAGGGCTACACCTTC
CAIRPARDQQGYTF
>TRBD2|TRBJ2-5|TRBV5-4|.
TGTGCCAGCAGGAGCGGGGGGGCCCTCGGCCAAGAGACCCAGTACTTC
CASRSGGALGQETQYF
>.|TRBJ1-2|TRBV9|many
TGTGCCAGCAGCCCTCATACCCCAGGGGAAGGCTACACCTTC
CASSPHTPGEGYTF
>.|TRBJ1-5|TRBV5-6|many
TGTGCCAGCAGCCACCGGGACCGAGACTATAGCAATCAGCCCCAGCATTTT
CASSHRDRDYSNQPQHF
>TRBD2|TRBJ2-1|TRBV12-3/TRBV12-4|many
TGTGCCAGCAGTTCGTTAGCGGGGGGTTACGGTGAGCAGTTCTTC
CASSSLAGGYGEQFF
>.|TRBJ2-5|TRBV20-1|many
TGCAGTGCTCTAGGACCAGATCAAGAGACCCAGTACTTC
CSALGPDQETQYF
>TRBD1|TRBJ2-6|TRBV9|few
TGTGCCAGCAGCGTCCACAGGGGGCAAAACGTAGGCTCTGGGGCCAACGTCCTGACTTTC
CASSVHRGQNVGSGANVLTF
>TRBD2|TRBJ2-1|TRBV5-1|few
TGCGCCAGCAGCCCAGTGCGGGGGATGGACAATGAGCAGTTCTTC
CASSPVRGMDNEQFF
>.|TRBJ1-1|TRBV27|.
TGTGCCAGCAGTTTACCCAGCCATGAAGCTTTCTTT
CASSLPSHEAFF
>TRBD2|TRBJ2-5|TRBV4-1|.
TGCGCCAGCAGCCAGGTAGCGGGGGCGGGGGAGACCCAGTACTTC
CASSQVAGAGETQYF
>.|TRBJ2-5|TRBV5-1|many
TGCGCCAGCAGATTCTCGGGACCGTCCCAAGAGACCCAGTACTTC
CASRFSGPSQETQYF
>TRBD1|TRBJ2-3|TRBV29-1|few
TGCAGCGTTCCCGGACAGGAACGCACAGATACGCAGTATTTT
CSVPGQERTDTQYF
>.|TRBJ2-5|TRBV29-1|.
TGCAGCGGGCTGGCGGGGCTTTTACCGGCCCAGTACTTC
CSGLAGLLPAQYF
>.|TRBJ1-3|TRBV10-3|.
TGTGCCATCAGTGGACAAACCTCTGGAAACACCATATATTTT
CAISGQTSGNTIYF
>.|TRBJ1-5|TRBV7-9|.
TGTGCCAGCAGCTTAGGGACAGCCCATCAGCCCCAGCATTTT
CASSLGTAHQPQHF
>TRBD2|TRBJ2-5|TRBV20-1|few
TGCAGTGCTAGGGGGACTAGCGGGGCACCGCAAGAGACCCAGTACTTC
CSARGTSGAPQETQYF
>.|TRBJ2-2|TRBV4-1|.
TGCGCCGTCTCAGACAGCAACACCGGGGAGCTGTTTTTT
CAVSDSNTGELFF
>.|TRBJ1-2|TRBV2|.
TGTGCCAGCAGTGGGCAGACCTATGGCTACACCTTC
CASSGQTYGYTF
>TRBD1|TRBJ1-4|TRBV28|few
TGTGCCAGCAGTGGGGACAGTGCAACTAATGAAAAACTGTTTTTT
CASSGDSATNEKLFF
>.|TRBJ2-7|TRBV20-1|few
TGCAGTGCCAGGGCTGGGAGGGGGGGACCCTACGAGCAGTACTTC
CSARAGRGGPYEQYF
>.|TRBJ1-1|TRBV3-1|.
TGTGCCAGCAGCCAGCAACAGGGTAAAGCTTTCTTT
CASSQQQGKAFF
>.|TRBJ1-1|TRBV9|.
TGTGCCAGCAGCGTAGACCGGGGATTGTATACTGAAGCTTTCTTT
CASSVDRGLYTEAFF
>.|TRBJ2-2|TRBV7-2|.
TGTGCCAGCAGCTTCCGGCCCACCGGGGAGCTGTTTTTT
CASSFRPTGELFF
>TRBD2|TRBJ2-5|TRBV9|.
TGTGCCAGCAGCGTAGAACCGGGACTAGCGGGGGGGCAGTACTTC
CASSVEPGLAGGQYF
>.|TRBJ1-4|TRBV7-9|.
TGTGCCAGCAGCTTAGGGGCCGATAATGAAAAACTGTTTTTT
CASSLGADNEKLFF
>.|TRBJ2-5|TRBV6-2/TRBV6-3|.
TGTGCCAGCAGTTACCGTTGGACTGCGCAAGAGACCCAGTACTTC
CASSYRWTAQETQYF
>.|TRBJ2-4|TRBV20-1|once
TGCAGTGCTAGGACAGCAGGGGACATTCAGTACTTC
CSARTAGDIQYF
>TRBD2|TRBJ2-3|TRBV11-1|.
TGTGCCAGCAGCTTACCTCCGGTACTAGCGGGGAAGGGAGATACGCAGTATTTT
CASSLPPVLAGKGDTQYF